Below, one T cell receptor (beta chain) is given with its context. This clone was recorded a few times. Its antigen specificity is not known. No clone much larger than this one lies a single base away; base qualities are absent. The data derive from a study of blood T cell repertoires in COVID-19 (dated by TCRdb to the early 2020s). Describing the broader study: Collaborator samples came from the United States, Italy and Spain and covered acute and convalescent phases of COVID-19. The prospective study material was composed of cDNA or gDNA derived from T cells, B-cell-depleted T cells, or PBMCs. The dataset comprised deeply sampled blood TCRbeta repertoires from subjects exposed to, actively infected with, or recovered from COVID-19. The repertoires were released in a freely available public database intended as a resource for research on the immune response to SARS-CoV-2. The samples were drawn from the first 160 participants of the ongoing ImmuneRACE study and from some 1,300 subjects provided by 6 global collaborators. Nearly every sample came with metadata listing a de-identified subject ID, COVID-19 status, age in years and sex. Where HLA class I and class II types were available, the types were taken from metadata supplied by the sample provider, not from assay-based typing. The full study reports these points: The quantity of clinical and demographic metadata differed by source and by participant and was supplied without curation.

TCRbeta CDR3 regions were amplified from genomic DNA by means of the immunoSEQ Assay, a bias-controlled multiplex PCR. The authors' analysis ran thus. Nucleated cell counts per sample were estimated from amplification of reference gene primers within the assay. Sequence reads were collapsed and filtered to measure the absolute abundance of every unique TCRbeta CDR3 rearrangement. For each sample, productive Simpson clonality was calculated as the square root of Simpson's diversity index across productive rearrangements. The table was pulled from immuneACCESS by TCRdb, which kept in-frame rearrangements only. Such tables lose some clones; where checked, under half of the loss comes from unresolved V genes, and the rest has no known cause. Clonal size and the V and J genes are those of that table, whereas D and trimming came from the DNA. This sample gives tens of thousands of clones in total; 75% to 90% of them show up just once. 15% to 20% of the sample comes from the top ten.

In Seattle, one collaborating source enrolled patients while the infection was active and tracked those patients longitudinally over the course of disease. Whole blood was collected in K2EDTA tubes by collaborating institutions according to the institutions' own protocols. Collaborator samples were shipped for TCRbeta analysis as frozen whole blood, isolated PBMCs, or DNA extracted from either sample type. The germline V gene specifies MRHNA as CDR1 and SNTAGT as CDR2. Clipping removes 0 bases from V and 6 bases from J, with 1 as the unmatched junction base count. The CDR3, from cysteine to phenylalanine, totals 15 residues. Only the CDR3 DNA stays, 45 bases, in frame from base 1.

The sequence links TRBV6-4 to TRBJ2-1; TRBD2 fits 11 bases in the junction. The sequence was obtained from a woman aged 55-70 years with COVID-19, enrolled during active disease. The sequenced sample consisted of peripheral blood. At the DNA level, the sequence is TGTGCCAGCAGTGACTCACTAGCGGGAGCCAATGAGCAGTTCTTC. Its protein reads: CASSDSLAGANEQFF.